This T cell receptor beta chain appears in the sequencing data of a study of CD8+ T cells in alopecia areata. Looking at the study overall: A regimen of oral tofacitinib, 5 to 10 mg twice daily, was given to treated patients.

RNA, once extracted, was reverse transcribed into cDNA for use as the sequencing template. Profiling relied on immunoSEQ multiplex PCR, and the TCRdb table lists in-frame clones only, not all of them. The sample yields about 170,000 clones, 58% seen once. Indicated treatment: oral pan-JAK inhibitor, 5-10 mg twice daily. The V gene end was trimmed by 0 bases and the J gene end by 7 bases; junction bases not matched to a gene: 11. CDR3 length equals 17 residues. From germline, CDR1 is SGHRS and CDR2 YFSETQ. This rearrangement joins TRBV5-1 to TRBJ1-4; 8 bases align to TRBD1. The clonotype was recovered from a human donor with alopecia areata. This specimen consisted of CD4+ T cells sorted from blood, obtained at approximately week 60, from a patient treated with tofacitinib. CDR3 protein: CASSLVGDRFFGEKLFF. The DNA of the CDR3 is TGCGCCAGCAGCTTGGTAGGGGACAGGTTCTTTGGTGAAAAACTGTTTTTT.